The sequence of this T cell receptor beta chain was determined in a study of blood T cell repertoires in COVID-19. This CDR3 has 12 residues. Trimming stripped 7 bases from V and 4 bases from J, with 8 bases between. In the original analysis: Reference gene primer amplification gave nucleated cell count estimates. Using immunoSEQ multiplex PCR, the repertoire was profiled, and TCRdb retains in-frame clones only, with some absent. The DNA gave D and trimming, while V, J and clone size come from that table. Of under 45,000 clones detected, about 90% appear once; the ten largest clones hold 4.3%. This receptor was obtained from a man in his 60s with acute or convalescent COVID-19. The chain employs TRBV12-3 or TRBV12-4 and TRBJ1-3; D is uncertain. What was sequenced was peripheral blood. This chain's CDR3 is CASTLTGNTIYF. DNA of the CDR3: TGTGCCAGCACCCTAACCGGAAACACCATATATTTT.